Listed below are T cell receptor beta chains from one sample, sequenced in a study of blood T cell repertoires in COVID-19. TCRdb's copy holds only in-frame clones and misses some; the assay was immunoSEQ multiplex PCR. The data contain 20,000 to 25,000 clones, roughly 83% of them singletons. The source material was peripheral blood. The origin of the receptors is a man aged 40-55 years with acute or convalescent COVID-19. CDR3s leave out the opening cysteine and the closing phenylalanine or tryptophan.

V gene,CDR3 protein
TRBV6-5,ASTLQGADTEAF
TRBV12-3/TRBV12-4,ASSSRDRGGYT
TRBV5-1,ASSLLPDTQY
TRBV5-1,ASSLGTSVTGELF
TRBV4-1,ASSQEFMALVEQY
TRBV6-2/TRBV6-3,ASSGSNNEQF
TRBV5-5,ASSSGWQGYTEAF
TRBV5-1,ASSWTSGSYEQY
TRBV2,ASSVNGEGRGGYT
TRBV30,AWNVGPLWEQY
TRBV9,ASSVDRYNEQF
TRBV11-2,ASSHSTPDRGPPYGYT
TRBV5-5,ASSLRGTEAF
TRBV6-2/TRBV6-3,ASSTRQGNQPQH
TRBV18,ASSNDREGYT
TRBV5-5,ASSSHGGGNQPQH
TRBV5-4,ASSYRTSGGYEQY
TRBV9,ASSVVPGGTGELF
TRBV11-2,ASGQVQNSPLH
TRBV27,ASSLAGRLSYEQY
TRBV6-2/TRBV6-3,ASSYQTDRSRDYGYT
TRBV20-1,SASEASTRQETQY
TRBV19,ASSIEGWETQY
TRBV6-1,ASSEALWSGGDGYT
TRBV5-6,ASTEEGAYGYT
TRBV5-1,ASSSNPDSAFYGYT
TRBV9,ASSVVPGSGNSPLH
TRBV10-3,AISGQGDYGYT
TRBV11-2,ASYNNLQREISYNEQF
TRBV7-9,ASSLVISPSGANVLT
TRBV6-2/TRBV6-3,ASSYLAQPQH
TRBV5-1,ASSRGQSNTEAF
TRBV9,ASSAGLVLSDEQY
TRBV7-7,ASSYGTLGDLDEKLF
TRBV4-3,ASSQDWTTQETQY
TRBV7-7,ASSLMRGGQGRTNEKLF
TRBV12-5,ASGLSPGENIQY
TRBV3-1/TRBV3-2,ASSQGPSGIDEQF
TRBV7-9,ASSLVGQANEKLF
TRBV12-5,ASGLVELGRARVTNEKLF
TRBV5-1,ASRAKPELGLAGAEQF
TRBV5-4,ASSWRGTSSGNTIY
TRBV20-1,SASGLGQLLYGYT
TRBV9,ASSPPGSYNSPLH
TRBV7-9,ASSRSGSGGAQGNEQF
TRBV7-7,ASSRTGQPNEKLF
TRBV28,ASSQGRGYT
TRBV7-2,ASSTSGTGRNEQF